This TCR beta chain comes out of a study of beta chain features in type 1 diabetes. This CDR3 region has 15 residues. J was trimmed by 7 bases and V by 4 bases; bases with no gene match: 4. Germline V gives CDR1 SGHTA, CDR2 FQGNSA. The sequenced template was cDNA made from the entire isolated RNA. Generated by immunoSEQ multiplex PCR, the TCRdb table keeps only in-frame clones and is missing some. The sample records some 19,000 clones, 50% being singletons. The sample comprised stem cell memory CD4+ T cells from blood. The chain uses TRBV7-2 and TRBJ2-2; 12 bases align to TRBD2. This receptor was obtained from a young man in good health. The chain's CDR3 is CASSSAGLAGGELFF. DNA of the CDR3: TGTGCCAGCAGCTCAGCGGGACTAGCGGGCGGGGAGCTGTTTTTT.